This T cell receptor (beta chain) comes out of a study of blood T cell repertoires in COVID-19. About the study: Researchers got acute and convalescent COVID-19 samples from the United States, Italy and Spain.

Germline CDR1 reads SGHTA; CDR2 reads FQGTGA. The V end lost 2 bases, the J end lost 5 bases, and 6 bases lay between the germline ends. The CDR3 has 13 residues. In the source study's methods: How many nucleated cells were present was estimated from reference gene primer amplification. Here immunoSEQ multiplex PCR was the method, and the copy in TCRdb shows in-frame clones only, minus some. For V, J and clone size, that table is used; D and trimming come from the DNA. The sample records almost 250,000 clones, roughly nine tenths being singletons. This TCR derives from a woman aged 60-75 years who had recovered from COVID-19. The V call is TRBV7-3, the J call TRBJ2-2; no definite D call. The sequenced sample was peripheral blood. The CDR3 nucleotides read TGTGCCAGCAGCTTATCCCCGACCGGGGAGCTGTTTTTT. It codes for CASSLSPTGELFF.